Listed below are T cell receptor beta chains from one sample, sequenced in a study of cytomegalovirus exposure and HLA in healthy donors. Using immunoSEQ multiplex PCR, the repertoire was profiled, and TCRdb retains in-frame clones only, with some absent. The sample includes 140,000 to 150,000 clones, approximately 90% of them seen just once. The sequencing input was PBMCs. The receptors come from a man between 18 and 29 years old in good health and CMV-seronegative. Both conserved end residues are part of each CDR3. A D gene is named only where the DNA matches it firmly. The size field is filled for only some rows; it gives once, few, many or a size class.

J gene: TRBJ2-1
V gene: TRBV29-1
D gene: NA
clone size: NA
CDR3 DNA: TGCAGCGTAGCCTCCTACAATGAGCAGTTCTTC
CDR3 protein: CSVASYNEQFF

J gene: TRBJ1-4
V gene: TRBV6-5
D gene: NA
clone size: NA
CDR3 DNA: TGTGCCAGCAGTTACTCGAGGCGGGTTTATGAAAAACTGTTTTTT
CDR3 protein: CASSYSRRVYEKLFF

J gene: TRBJ2-7
V gene: TRBV7-9
D gene: TRBD1
clone size: NA
CDR3 DNA: TGTGCCAGCAGCTATCTTCCGGGGACAGGGTTAGCCTACGAGCAGTACTTC
CDR3 protein: CASSYLPGTGLAYEQYF

J gene: TRBJ1-5
V gene: TRBV6-1
D gene: NA
clone size: NA
CDR3 DNA: TGTGCCAGCAGCCCCAGGGATGGGGGCGGACAGCCCCAGCATTTT
CDR3 protein: CASSPRDGGGQPQHF

J gene: TRBJ2-5
V gene: TRBV28
D gene: TRBD2
clone size: NA
CDR3 DNA: TGTGCCAGCAGTTCCCGCGACGGACTAGCGGGAGAAGAGACCCAGTACTTC
CDR3 protein: CASSSRDGLAGEETQYF

J gene: TRBJ1-2
V gene: TRBV7-2
D gene: TRBD1
clone size: NA
CDR3 DNA: TGTGCCAGCAGCTTAGCCAAACAGGGGCTGCACTATGGCTACACCTTC
CDR3 protein: CASSLAKQGLHYGYTF

J gene: TRBJ2-7
V gene: TRBV11-2
D gene: TRBD1
clone size: few
CDR3 DNA: TGTGCCAGCAGCCCGACAGGGGGCCCGTACGAGCAGTACTTC
CDR3 protein: CASSPTGGPYEQYF

J gene: TRBJ1-5
V gene: TRBV7-9
D gene: NA
clone size: NA
CDR3 DNA: TGTGCCAGCAGCTTAGGCACCGGGGGGTCTAGCAATCAGCCCCAGCATTTT
CDR3 protein: CASSLGTGGSSNQPQHF

J gene: TRBJ2-7
V gene: TRBV10-3
D gene: NA
clone size: NA
CDR3 DNA: TGTGCCATCGCCGTCAGACTATACTACGAGCAGTACTTC
CDR3 protein: CAIAVRLYYEQYF

J gene: TRBJ1-1
V gene: TRBV13
D gene: TRBD1
clone size: NA
CDR3 DNA: TGTGCCAGCAGCCCCCGGACAGGGGGAGCTTTCTTT
CDR3 protein: CASSPRTGGAFF

J gene: TRBJ1-1
V gene: TRBV7-9
D gene: NA
clone size: few
CDR3 DNA: TGTGCCAGCAGCTCACGGGACAAAAACACTGAAGCTTTCTTT
CDR3 protein: CASSSRDKNTEAFF

J gene: TRBJ1-1
V gene: TRBV7-8
D gene: NA
clone size: NA
CDR3 DNA: TGTGCCAGCAGCTTATATGCTCGCGGGCCAAACATGAACACTGAAGCTTTCTTT
CDR3 protein: CASSLYARGPNMNTEAFF

J gene: TRBJ2-3
V gene: TRBV11-2
D gene: NA
clone size: NA
CDR3 DNA: TGTGCCAGCAGCTCCTCGGGAGATACGCAGTATTTT
CDR3 protein: CASSSSGDTQYF

J gene: TRBJ2-3
V gene: TRBV18
D gene: TRBD2
clone size: NA
CDR3 DNA: TGTGCCAGCTCACCATCGGTAGCGGGGAGCACAGATACGCAGTATTTT
CDR3 protein: CASSPSVAGSTDTQYF

J gene: TRBJ1-2
V gene: TRBV2
D gene: TRBD1
clone size: once
CDR3 DNA: TGTGCCAGCAGTGAATCGGACAGGGGGGCGGGTGGCTACACCTTC
CDR3 protein: CASSESDRGAGGYTF

J gene: TRBJ2-1
V gene: TRBV10-2
D gene: TRBD2
clone size: NA
CDR3 DNA: TGCGCCAGCAGTGACTCAAACCTAGCGGGATGGGGCAATGAGCAGTTCTTC
CDR3 protein: CASSDSNLAGWGNEQFF

J gene: TRBJ1-2
V gene: TRBV9
D gene: TRBD1
clone size: NA
CDR3 DNA: TGTGCCAGCAGCGTAGAGACAGGGGGCGGCGGCTATGGCTACACCTTC
CDR3 protein: CASSVETGGGGYGYTF

J gene: TRBJ2-5
V gene: TRBV6-5
D gene: NA
clone size: NA
CDR3 DNA: TGTGCCAGCGGCTGGAGTTGGGTTGTAGGGACCCAGTACTTC
CDR3 protein: CASGWSWVVGTQYF

J gene: TRBJ2-1
V gene: TRBV28
D gene: NA
clone size: NA
CDR3 DNA: TGTGCCAGCAGTTCCCACCCAGGTGAGCAGTTCTTC
CDR3 protein: CASSSHPGEQFF

J gene: TRBJ1-1
V gene: TRBV28
D gene: NA
clone size: once
CDR3 DNA: TGTGCCAGCAGTGCGGCTCCACAGGGAAACACTGAAGCTTTCTTT
CDR3 protein: CASSAAPQGNTEAFF

J gene: TRBJ1-4
V gene: TRBV6-6
D gene: NA
clone size: NA
CDR3 DNA: TGTGCCAGCAGTTCGTCTCCCGGGGTTCAAGTAGAACTGTTTTTT
CDR3 protein: CASSSSPGVQVELFF

J gene: TRBJ2-1
V gene: TRBV7-2
D gene: TRBD2
clone size: NA
CDR3 DNA: TGTGCCAGCAGCTTAGGCGGGAGGGCCGATTGGTTCTTC
CDR3 protein: CASSLGGRADWFF

J gene: TRBJ1-4
V gene: TRBV7-2
D gene: NA
clone size: NA
CDR3 DNA: TGTGCCAGCAGCTTAGCTCCGGGTGAAAAACTGTTTTTT
CDR3 protein: CASSLAPGEKLFF

J gene: TRBJ1-6
V gene: TRBV11-3
D gene: NA
clone size: NA
CDR3 DNA: TGTGCCAGCAGCTCCGGGGATAATTCACCCCTCCACTTT
CDR3 protein: CASSSGDNSPLHF

J gene: TRBJ1-4
V gene: TRBV2
D gene: NA
clone size: NA
CDR3 DNA: TGTGCCAGCAGTGAAGCTGTCCGCAGGGAAGGTGAAAAACTGTTTTTT
CDR3 protein: CASSEAVRREGEKLFF

J gene: TRBJ1-5
V gene: TRBV6-6
D gene: NA
clone size: NA
CDR3 DNA: TGTGCCAGCAGTTACGAACCAGGGGTAGCTCAGCCCCAGCATTTT
CDR3 protein: CASSYEPGVAQPQHF

J gene: TRBJ1-1
V gene: TRBV5-1
D gene: TRBD1
clone size: NA
CDR3 DNA: TGCGCCAGCAGCGCCTGGACAGGGAGGGGCACTGAAGCTTTCTTT
CDR3 protein: CASSAWTGRGTEAFF

J gene: TRBJ2-3
V gene: TRBV6-5
D gene: NA
clone size: NA
CDR3 DNA: TGTGCCAGCAGTTACCAACAGGACACAGATACGCAGTATTTT
CDR3 protein: CASSYQQDTDTQYF

J gene: TRBJ1-3
V gene: TRBV7-8
D gene: TRBD1
clone size: NA
CDR3 DNA: TGTGCCAGCAGCTTCGGAGGGCAGGGGGCGTCTGGAAACACCATATATTTT
CDR3 protein: CASSFGGQGASGNTIYF

J gene: TRBJ2-2
V gene: TRBV30
D gene: TRBD2
clone size: NA
CDR3 DNA: TGTGCCTGGAGGGTAGCGGGAGGATCACCCGGGGAGCTGTTTTTT
CDR3 protein: CAWRVAGGSPGELFF

J gene: TRBJ1-1
V gene: TRBV29-1
D gene: NA
clone size: NA
CDR3 DNA: TGCAGCGACGTTGGGGCAGGGGTAAACACTGAAGCTTTCTTT
CDR3 protein: CSDVGAGVNTEAFF

J gene: TRBJ2-1
V gene: TRBV10-1
D gene: NA
clone size: NA
CDR3 DNA: TGCGCCAGCAGTCCTAGCGCCGAGCAGTTCTTC
CDR3 protein: CASSPSAEQFF

J gene: TRBJ2-2
V gene: TRBV7-8
D gene: NA
clone size: NA
CDR3 DNA: TGTGCCAGCAGCTTAGGAACAGACACCGGGGAGCTGTTTTTT
CDR3 protein: CASSLGTDTGELFF

J gene: TRBJ1-5
V gene: TRBV6-5
D gene: TRBD1
clone size: NA
CDR3 DNA: TGTGCCAGCAGTCCGGACAGGGGTGGCAATCAGCCCCAGCATTTT
CDR3 protein: CASSPDRGGNQPQHF

J gene: TRBJ2-1
V gene: TRBV7-2
D gene: TRBD2
clone size: NA
CDR3 DNA: TGTGCCAGCAGGGAAACTAGCGGCGCCTACAATGAGCAGTTCTTC
CDR3 protein: CASRETSGAYNEQFF

J gene: TRBJ2-3
V gene: TRBV18
D gene: TRBD2
clone size: NA
CDR3 DNA: TGTGCCAGCTCACCACGATCATCGGGACTAGCGGGTAGCACAGATACGCAGTATTTT
CDR3 protein: CASSPRSSGLAGSTDTQYF

J gene: TRBJ2-2
V gene: TRBV27
D gene: NA
clone size: NA
CDR3 DNA: TGTGCCAGCAGTTTTGCAGTGCCTAACACCGGGGAGCTGTTTTTT
CDR3 protein: CASSFAVPNTGELFF

J gene: TRBJ1-2
V gene: TRBV7-9
D gene: TRBD1
clone size: NA
CDR3 DNA: TGTGCCAGCAGCTTACTTGGGACAGGGAATCCCTACACCTTC
CDR3 protein: CASSLLGTGNPYTF

J gene: TRBJ2-3
V gene: TRBV6-4
D gene: TRBD1
clone size: few
CDR3 DNA: TGTGCCAGCAGCCCCGGACAGGGACGGCACACAGATACGCAGTATTTT
CDR3 protein: CASSPGQGRHTDTQYF

J gene: TRBJ2-3
V gene: TRBV4-2
D gene: NA
clone size: NA
CDR3 DNA: TGTGCCAGCAGCCAACCGCGGGGGCGCACAGATACGCAGTATTTT
CDR3 protein: CASSQPRGRTDTQYF

J gene: TRBJ1-4
V gene: TRBV30
D gene: NA
clone size: NA
CDR3 DNA: TGTGCCTGGAGTGCCTCCAGGACATTCACCGGCAAAACTAATGAAAAACTGTTTTTT
CDR3 protein: CAWSASRTFTGKTNEKLFF

J gene: TRBJ2-1
V gene: TRBV5-6
D gene: NA
clone size: NA
CDR3 DNA: TGTGCCAGCAGCTTGGCTGGACAGCCCAATGAGCAGTTCTTC
CDR3 protein: CASSLAGQPNEQFF

J gene: TRBJ1-3
V gene: TRBV30
D gene: NA
clone size: once
CDR3 DNA: TGTGCCTGGAGTGGAGGGCCAGACTCTGGAAACACCATATATTTT
CDR3 protein: CAWSGGPDSGNTIYF

J gene: TRBJ2-7
V gene: TRBV2
D gene: TRBD2
clone size: NA
CDR3 DNA: TGTGCCAGCAGTGGTAGGGCAGCGGGGATCTACGAGCAGTACTTC
CDR3 protein: CASSGRAAGIYEQYF

J gene: TRBJ2-1
V gene: TRBV4-1
D gene: NA
clone size: few
CDR3 DNA: TGCGCCAGCAGCCAACCCAGACTAGTTCGCTCCTACAATGAGCAGTTCTTC
CDR3 protein: CASSQPRLVRSYNEQFF

J gene: TRBJ2-7
V gene: TRBV19
D gene: TRBD2
clone size: NA
CDR3 DNA: TGTGCCAGTAGTGCCGTTAGGCGGGGGGCTTACGAGCAGTACTTC
CDR3 protein: CASSAVRRGAYEQYF

J gene: TRBJ2-7
V gene: TRBV18
D gene: TRBD1
clone size: NA
CDR3 DNA: TGTGCCAGCTCACCACGGTCGGAGCGGACAGGGTCCTACGAGCAGTACTTC
CDR3 protein: CASSPRSERTGSYEQYF

J gene: TRBJ1-6
V gene: TRBV7-9
D gene: NA
clone size: NA
CDR3 DNA: TGTGCCAGCAGCTTAGCGGGCGGGGGTTTTAGTTCACCCCTCCACTTT
CDR3 protein: CASSLAGGGFSSPLHF

J gene: TRBJ1-1
V gene: TRBV14
D gene: NA
clone size: NA
CDR3 DNA: TGTGCCAGCAGCAAAGTGAGCGGGGGGAACACTGAAGCTTTCTTT
CDR3 protein: CASSKVSGGNTEAFF